Reported below is one T cell receptor (beta chain). Some clones are missing from TCRdb's copy, which holds only in-frame ones; the method was immunoSEQ multiplex PCR. The sample lists around 55,000 clones; about 92% were seen once. The record originates from a study of T cell changes during pregnancy in multiple sclerosis. J was trimmed by 4 bases and V by 5 bases; bases with no gene match: 5. Germline values: CDR1 SGHVS, CDR2 FNYEAQ. The CDR3 runs to 14 residues. The input for sequencing was CD8+ T cells from peripheral blood mononuclear cells, taken in the second trimester of pregnancy. The J gene is TRBJ2-3, the V gene TRBV7-6; 8 bases map to TRBD1. The receptor comes from a female donor with multiple sclerosis, enrolled in a pregnancy study. In DNA form, the CDR3 reads TGTGCCAGCAGCCGGACAGGGTCATCAGATACGCAGTATTTT. It encodes CASSRTGSSDTQYF.